The sequence of this T cell receptor beta chain was determined in a study of OX40 agonist ivuxolimab in advanced cancers. Across the study: The patients got ivuxolimab, which is an agonistic anti-OX40 (CD134) antibody. Checkpoint inhibitors had been given previously to about 40% of patients. Three patients responded partially, comprising one with hepatocellular carcinoma and two with cutaneous melanoma. Points from the study as a whole: Within 6 weeks, CD4+ and CD8+ blood T cells expanded clonally at 0.1 to 3.0 mg/kg.

This table comes from immunoSEQ multiplex PCR, and its TCRdb copy is limited to in-frame clones, with some not included. The sample lists 50,000 or so clones; 80% to 90% were seen once. Trimming pared 4 bases from V and 0 bases from J, leaving 7 bases between. The CDR3 is 13 amino acids. CDR1 and CDR2 (germline): SGHRS, YFSETQ. Turning to this clone: No antigen is known for it.

Here the sequenced sample was CD4+ or CD8+ T cells sorted from blood, taken in a trial of the OX40 agonist ivuxolimab. This chain uses TRBV5-1 with TRBJ1-1, with unresolved D. The sequence came from an adult with an advanced solid tumor such as melanoma, head and neck, liver or kidney cancer. In nucleotides, the CDR3 is TGCGCCAGCAGCGTCACCCTGAACACTGAAGCTTTCTTT. Translated, it gives CASSVTLNTEAFF.